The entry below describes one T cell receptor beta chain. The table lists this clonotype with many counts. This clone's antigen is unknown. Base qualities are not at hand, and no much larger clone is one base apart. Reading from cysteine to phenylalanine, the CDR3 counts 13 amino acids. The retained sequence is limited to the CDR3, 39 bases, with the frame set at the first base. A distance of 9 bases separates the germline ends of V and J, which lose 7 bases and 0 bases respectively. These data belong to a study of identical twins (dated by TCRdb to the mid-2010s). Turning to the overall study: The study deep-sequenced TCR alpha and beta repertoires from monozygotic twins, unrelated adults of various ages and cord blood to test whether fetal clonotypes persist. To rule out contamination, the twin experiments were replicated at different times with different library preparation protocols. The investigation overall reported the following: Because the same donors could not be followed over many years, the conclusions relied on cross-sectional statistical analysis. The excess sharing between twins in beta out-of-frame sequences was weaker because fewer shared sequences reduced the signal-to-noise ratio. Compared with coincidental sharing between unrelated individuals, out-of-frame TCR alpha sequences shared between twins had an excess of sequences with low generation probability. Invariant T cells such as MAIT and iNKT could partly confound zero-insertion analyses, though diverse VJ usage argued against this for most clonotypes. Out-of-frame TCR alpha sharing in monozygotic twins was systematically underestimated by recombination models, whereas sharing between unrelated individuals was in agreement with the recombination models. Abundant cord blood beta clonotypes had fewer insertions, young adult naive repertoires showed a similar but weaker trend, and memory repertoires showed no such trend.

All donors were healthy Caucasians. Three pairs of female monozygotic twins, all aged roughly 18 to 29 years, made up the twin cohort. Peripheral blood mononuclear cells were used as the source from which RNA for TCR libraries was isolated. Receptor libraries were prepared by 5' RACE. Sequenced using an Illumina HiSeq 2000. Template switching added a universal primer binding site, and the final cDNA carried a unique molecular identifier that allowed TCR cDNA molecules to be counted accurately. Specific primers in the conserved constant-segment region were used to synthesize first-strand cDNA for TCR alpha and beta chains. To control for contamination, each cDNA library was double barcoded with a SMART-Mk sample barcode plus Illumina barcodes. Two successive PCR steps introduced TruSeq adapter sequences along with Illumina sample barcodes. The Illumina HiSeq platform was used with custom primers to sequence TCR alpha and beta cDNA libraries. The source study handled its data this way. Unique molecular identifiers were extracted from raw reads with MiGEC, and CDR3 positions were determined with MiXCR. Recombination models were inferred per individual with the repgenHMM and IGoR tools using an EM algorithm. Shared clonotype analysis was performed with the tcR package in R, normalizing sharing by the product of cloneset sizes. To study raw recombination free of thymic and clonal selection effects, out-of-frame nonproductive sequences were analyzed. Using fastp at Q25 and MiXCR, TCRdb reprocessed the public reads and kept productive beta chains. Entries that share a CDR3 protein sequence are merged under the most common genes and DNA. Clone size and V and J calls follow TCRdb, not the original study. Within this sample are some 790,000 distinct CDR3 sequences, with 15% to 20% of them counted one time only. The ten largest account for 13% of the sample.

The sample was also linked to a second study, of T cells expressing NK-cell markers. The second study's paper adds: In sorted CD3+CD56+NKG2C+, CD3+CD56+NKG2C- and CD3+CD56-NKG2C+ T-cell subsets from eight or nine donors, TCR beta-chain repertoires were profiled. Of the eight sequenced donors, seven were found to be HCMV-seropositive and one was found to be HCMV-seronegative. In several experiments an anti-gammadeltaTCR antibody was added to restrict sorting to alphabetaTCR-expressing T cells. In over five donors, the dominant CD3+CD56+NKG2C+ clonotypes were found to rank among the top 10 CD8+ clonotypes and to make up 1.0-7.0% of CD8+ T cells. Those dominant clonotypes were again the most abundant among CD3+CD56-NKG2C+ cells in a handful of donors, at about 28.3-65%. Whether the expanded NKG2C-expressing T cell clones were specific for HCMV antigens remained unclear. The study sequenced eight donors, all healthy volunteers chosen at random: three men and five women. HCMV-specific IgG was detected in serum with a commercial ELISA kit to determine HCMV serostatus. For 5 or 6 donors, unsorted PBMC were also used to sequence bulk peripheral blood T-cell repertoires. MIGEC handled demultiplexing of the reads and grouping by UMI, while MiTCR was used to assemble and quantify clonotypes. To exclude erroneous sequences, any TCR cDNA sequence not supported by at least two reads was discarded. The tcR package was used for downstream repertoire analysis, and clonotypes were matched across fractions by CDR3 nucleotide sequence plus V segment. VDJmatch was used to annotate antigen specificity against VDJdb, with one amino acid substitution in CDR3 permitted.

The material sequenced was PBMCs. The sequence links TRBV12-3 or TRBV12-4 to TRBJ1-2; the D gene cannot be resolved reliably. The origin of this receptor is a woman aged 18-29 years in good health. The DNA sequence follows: TGTGCCAGCACTATAATGACTAACTATGGCTACACCTTC. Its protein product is CASTIMTNYGYTF.